These 32 T cell receptor beta chains originate from one sample sequenced in a study of identical twins. One entry per CDR3 protein, called by TCRdb with MiXCR from the 5' RACE reads. Of 1,800,000 or so distinct CDR3 sequences detected, under 35% appear once; the ten largest clones hold 0.25% to 0.3%. Input material: cord blood. The receptors here all came from a newborn girl in good health.

V and J are TRBV7-2 and TRBJ1-6; tentative D call: TRBD1 (5 bases). The CDR3 contains 18 residues. CDR1 and CDR2 (germline): SGHTA, FQGNSA. Trimming took off 1 base at V and 4 bases at J, with 17 bases between the two ends. The CDR3 loop reads CASSLGRGQARYNSPLHF. CDR3 DNA: TGTGCCAGCAGCTTAGGTCGGGGCCAGGCGAGATATAATTCACCCCTCCACTTT. The full variable domain, in which reference TRBV7-2 and TRBJ1-6 provide the parts outside the CDR3, is GAGVSQSPSNKVTEKGKDVELRCDPISGHTALYWYRQSLGQGLEFLIYFQGNSAPDKSGLPSDRFSAERTGGSVSTLTIQRTQQEDSAVYLCASSLGRGQARYNSPLHFGNGTRLTVT.

The chain couples TRBV12-3 or TRBV12-4 to TRBJ2-2, with D unclear. V was pared by 3 bases and J by 3 bases, with 5 bases between. The CDR3 has 13 amino acids. CDR3 DNA: TGTGCCAGCAGTTTGCAATACACCGGGGAGCTGTTTTTT. Translation gives CASSLQYTGELFF.

The chain employs TRBV29-1 and TRBJ2-1, with D maybe TRBD2 (6 bases). The CDR3 is made up of 17 amino acids. Germline CDR1 and CDR2: SQVTM and ANQGSEA. V lost 6 bases and J 0 bases, leaving 21 bases between the germline ends. The CDR3 region is CSVAHLDGGNSYNEQFF. In DNA form, the CDR3 reads TGCAGCGTCGCCCACCTGGATGGAGGGAACTCCTACAATGAGCAGTTCTTC.

The CDR3 DNA follows: TGCAGTGCCCAGGCGGCTAGCGGGAGAGTTGGTGGGCAGTTCTTC. This translates into CSAQAASGRVGGQFF. The J gene is TRBJ2-1, the V gene TRBV20-1; TRBD2 agrees at 10 bases. This CDR3 is 15 amino acids long. V lost 6 bases and J lost 12; bases outside the gene matches: 17. The germline gives CDR1 DFQATT, CDR2 SNEGSKA (reference sequence).

This chain uses TRBV12-3 or TRBV12-4 with TRBJ1-1, with D hard to call. Trimming cost V 1 base and J 4 bases, with 13 bases left between them. CDR3 length: 15 residues. The CDR3 loop reads CASSLEEGVGTEAFF. For the CDR3, the DNA is TGTGCCAGCAGTTTAGAGGAGGGCGTGGGCACTGAAGCTTTCTTT.

V and J are TRBV20-1 and TRBJ2-7; perhaps D is TRBD1 or TRBD2 (5 bases each). Trimming took 4 bases from V and 0 from J, leaving 16 bases between them. The CDR3 length is 15 residues. Germline lookup yields CDR1 DFQATT and CDR2 SNEGSKA (reference sequence). CDR3 sequence reads: CSANPGRYPSYEQYF. CDR3 DNA sequence: TGCAGTGCTAACCCGGGACGTTACCCCTCCTACGAGCAGTACTTC.

This clonotype was counted only a few times. V usage is TRBV5-1 and J usage is TRBJ1-2; no firm D call. V lost 0 bases, J lost 3 bases, and 12 bases lay in between. There are 15 residues in the CDR3. Germline CDR1 reads SGHRS; CDR2 reads YFSETQ. The CDR3 region has the DNA TGCGCCAGCAGCTTGGCCACGAGTGGGTACTATGGCTACACCTTC. Amino acid sequence: CASSLATSGYYGYTF.

The rearrangement joins TRBV12-3 or TRBV12-4 to TRBJ1-5; no clear D. With 6 bases removed from V and 7 bases from J, the gap between germline ends came to 16 bases. CDR3 length: 14 amino acids. Written as DNA, the CDR3 is TGTGCCAGCAGCCGGTCCGGACGGGAGCAGCCCCAGCATTTT. Its protein is CASSRSGREQPQHF.

In this sample, this clonotype turned up a few times. The gene calls are TRBV25-1 and TRBJ2-3; D not resolved. Germline loops: CDR1 MGHDK, CDR2 SYGVNS. V lost 1 base, J lost 1 base, and 6 bases lay in between. The CDR3 has 14 amino acids. CDR3 residues: CASSELARTDTQYF. CDR3 bases: TGTGCCAGCAGTGAATTGGCCCGCACAGATACGCAGTATTTT.

This clonotype was detected only a few times. The rearrangement joins TRBV29-1 to TRBJ2-1, with TRBD2 identical over 14 bases. The CDR3 covers 14 residues. Germline V lookup: CDR1 SQVTM, CDR2 ANQGSEA. The trim removed 5 bases at V and 4 bases at J, leaving 1 base unmatched. CDR3 loop: CSVRTSGGYNEQFF. The CDR3 bases are TGCAGCGTTCGGACTAGCGGGGGGTACAATGAGCAGTTCTTC.

This clonotype was seen many times. The rearrangement joins TRBV12-3 or TRBV12-4 to TRBJ2-3; the match to TRBD2 covers 11 bases. After removal of 3 bases from V and 2 bases from J, the junction contained 7 bases not matched to a gene. The CDR3 contains 17 residues. In DNA form, the CDR3 reads TGTGCCAGCAGTTTCGAAGCTAGCGGGAGGACCACAGATACGCAGTATTTT. Amino acids: CASSFEASGRTTDTQYF.

The table lists this clonotype with a few counts. The chain recombines TRBV20-1 with TRBJ2-1, with D possibly being TRBD2 (6 bases). This CDR3 has 15 residues. Trimming shortened V by 2 bases and J by 0 bases, and 11 bases separated the two germline ends. Germline assignment: CDR1 DFQATT and CDR2 SNEGSKA (reference sequence). This CDR3 is CSARQGGGSYNEQFF. In nucleotides, the CDR3 is TGCAGTGCTAGACAGGGAGGAGGCTCCTACAATGAGCAGTTCTTC.

Note on this clonotype: Germline and junction disagree at one end, which may indicate a read error. V is TRBV4-2 and J is TRBJ1-1, with 8 positions matching TRBD1. CDR1 is LGHNA and CDR2 is YNFKEQ in the germline V gene. This CDR3 comprises 11 residues. The CDR3, as DNA: TGTGCCAACAGCCAAGGACAGGGAGCTTTCTTT. Translating it yields CANSQGQGAFF.

This clonotype was counted between two and nine times. The chain carries TRBV24-1 and TRBJ1-5, with 11 nucleotides matching TRBD1. This CDR3 has 19 residues. Germline V gives CDR1 KGHDR, CDR2 SFDVKD. Trimming at V came to 2 bases and at J to 5 bases, leaving 13 bases not matched to a gene. The CDR3 DNA reads as TGTGCCACCAGTGATTCCGAAAGCCCCGGGACAGGGGGGGATCAGCCCCAGCATTTT. The encoded protein is CATSDSESPGTGGDQPQHF.

The chain employs TRBV11-2 and TRBJ2-1; 9 nucleotides line up with TRBD2. Germline lookup yields CDR1 SGHAT and CDR2 FQNNGV. The CDR3 is 15 amino acids. Trimming cost V 6 bases and J 6 bases; bases outside gene matches: 9. The CDR3 here is CASRPTSGQLNEQFF. In DNA, the CDR3 is TGTGCCAGCAGACCTACTAGCGGGCAGCTCAATGAGCAGTTCTTC.

The V gene is TRBV27, the J gene TRBJ2-1; D is uncertain. The better agreement between TRBJ2-7 and the DNA end casts doubt on the J call. The CDR3 is made up of 15 amino acids. Germline V gene lookup returns CDR1 MNHEY and CDR2 SMNVEV (reference sequence). CDR3 amino acids: CASSLKGVSYNEQYF. DNA of the CDR3: TGTGCCAGCAGTTTAAAGGGCGTTAGTTACAATGAGCAGTACTTC.

The chain couples TRBV20-1 to TRBJ2-7, with unresolved D. Judging by the DNA end, TRBJ2-5 fits better; the J call may be wrong. Germline V lookup: CDR1 DFQATT, CDR2 SNEGSKA (reference sequence). The CDR3 is made up of 15 amino acids. DNA for the CDR3: TGCAGTGCTAGAGGGCAGGCCTACGGGCAAGAGACCCAGTACTTC. Translating gives CSARGQAYGQETQYF.

The rearrangement joins TRBV24-1 to TRBJ2-1; 12 nucleotides match TRBD2. CDR3 length equals 15 residues. J lost 6 bases, V lost 4 bases, and 3 bases had no gene match. Germline CDR1 KGHDR, CDR2 SFDVKD. This chain's CDR3 is CATSDPSGRANEQFF. DNA for the CDR3: TGTGCCACCAGTGACCCTAGCGGGAGGGCCAATGAGCAGTTCTTC.

The chain combines TRBV4-2 with TRBJ2-1; no clear D. The J call may be incorrect, as the DNA end agrees better with TRBJ2-7. The CDR3 sequence is 17 residues long. Germline CDR1 LGHNA, CDR2 YNFKEQ. In DNA form, the CDR3 reads TGTGCCAGCAGCCAAGAGGCCCCCTCAGCCGAATACAATGAGCAGTACTTC. It yields the protein CASSQEAPSAEYNEQYF.

This clonotype has at least ten counts. J is TRBJ2-4 and V is TRBV28, with D perhaps TRBD1 or TRBD2 (5 bases each). Germline-derived CDR1 and CDR2 are MDHEN and SYDVKM. The CDR3 is 16 amino acids. Trimming shortened V by 2 bases and J by 3 bases, and 14 bases separated the two germline ends. CDR3 residues: CASSLGGRGGKNIQYF. CDR3 nucleotides: TGTGCCAGCAGTTTAGGGGGTAGGGGCGGCAAAAACATTCAGTACTTC.

CDR3 nucleotides: TGCAGTGCTAGAGATTTAGCGCGCTCCTACAATGAGCAGTACTTC. Residues: CSARDLARSYNEQYF. The chain couples TRBV20-1 to TRBJ2-1; D is perhaps TRBD2 (5 bases). Judging by the DNA end, TRBJ2-7 fits better; the J call may be wrong. The CDR3 extends over 15 amino acids. Germline V CDR1 and CDR2: DFQATT, SNEGSKA (reference sequence).

This clonotype came up a few times. The chain carries TRBV6-5 and TRBJ1-2; D gene ambiguous. V was shortened by 7 bases and J by 9 bases, with 27 bases between the two germline ends. This CDR3 comprises 16 residues. The V gene's germline CDR1 is MNHEY and CDR2 SVGAGI. This chain's CDR3 is CASNSRRVLEMGSYTF. The CDR3 bases are TGTGCCAGCAACTCGCGGAGGGTTTTGGAGATGGGCAGCTACACCTTC.

This clonotype turned up a few times. V is TRBV27 and J is TRBJ1-6, with D possibly TRBD1 on 6 matching bases. The CDR3 contains 16 residues. V was cut by 2 bases and J by 6 bases, with 14 bases left in between. Germline CDR1 MNHEY, CDR2 SMNVEV (reference sequence). The CDR3 DNA reads TGTGCCAGCAGTTTAAAAATAAGGGGGTTTAATTCACCCCTCCACTTT. Its translation is CASSLKIRGFNSPLHF.

J is TRBJ1-6 and V is TRBV6-2 or TRBV6-3, with a tentative D call TRBD1 (5 bases). This CDR3 spans 19 amino acids. Per the germline V gene, CDR1 is MNHEY and CDR2 is SVGEGT. The V end lost 3 bases, the J end lost 9 bases, and 27 bases lay between the germline ends. For the CDR3, the DNA is TGTGCCAGCAGTTATCGTTACCCTCGACAGCACCGAACCTCTTCACCCCTCCACTTT. Its translation: CASSYRYPRQHRTSSPLHF.

The CDR3 DNA sequence: TGCAGTGCTAGGCCCTTGACTAGCGGGGCCCTCTACAATGAGCAGTTCTTC. Translating gives CSARPLTSGALYNEQFF. This chain links TRBV20-1 with TRBJ2-1; 11 positions match TRBD2. The CDR3 runs to 17 residues. The ends lost 3 bases at V and 3 bases at J; junction bases unmatched: 10. Germline CDR1 DFQATT, CDR2 SNEGSKA (reference sequence).

Many counts were recorded for this clonotype. One end of the junction is discordant with germline, which a read error may explain. The V gene is TRBV27, the J gene TRBJ2-1; TRBD2 matches 13 bases. The CDR3 runs to 16 residues. Germline V gene sequence: CDR1 MNHEY, CDR2 SMNVEV (reference sequence). Written as DNA, the CDR3 is TGCGCCAGCAGCTTAGGACTAGCGGGAGATTACAATGAGCAGTTCTTC. Translation: CASSLGLAGDYNEQFF.

V is TRBV10-3 and J is TRBJ2-3, with D unresolved. CDR3 length: 16 amino acids. Germline CDR1 is ENHRY and CDR2 is SYGVKD. The V and J ends lost 2 bases and 0 bases respectively, with 12 bases between them. The CDR3 sequence is CAISEEALPSTDTQYF. DNA of the CDR3: TGTGCCATCAGTGAGGAGGCCCTTCCTAGCACAGATACGCAGTATTTT.

This clonotype showed up just a few times. The DNA for the CDR3 is TGTGCCACCCTAAAGGTCTACTACGAGCAGTACTTC. Its protein is CATLKVYYEQYF. The chain joins TRBV6-1 to TRBJ2-7; D unresolved. Trimming took off 10 bases at V and 3 bases at J, with 13 bases between the two ends. CDR1 is MNHNS, CDR2 SASEGT, per germline. This CDR3 is 12 amino acids long.

The chain joins TRBV5-1 to TRBJ2-1; 10 bases are a match to TRBD2. Germline values: CDR1 SGHRS, CDR2 YFSETQ. Losses at the gene ends were 0 bases for V and 2 bases for J; bases not matched to a gene: 5. The CDR3 runs to 17 residues. The CDR3 loop is CASSLVTGTSAYNEQFF. CDR3 nucleotide sequence: TGCGCCAGCAGCTTGGTTACCGGGACTAGCGCCTACAATGAGCAGTTCTTC.

The chain joins TRBV2 to TRBJ2-4; 9 bases are a match to TRBD1. The DNA end lines up better with TRBJ2-7; the J call may be wrong. This CDR3 has 15 amino acids. CDR1 and CDR2 from the germline V gene are SNHLY and FYNNEI. The chain's CDR3 is CASNEGQGFPYEQYF. The CDR3 DNA sequence: TGTGCCAGCAACGAGGGACAGGGATTTCCCTACGAGCAGTACTTC.

This clonotype was counted between two and nine times. The chain uses TRBV5-5 and TRBJ2-7, with D perhaps matching TRBD2 (5 bases). Germline V gene sequence: CDR1 SGHKS, CDR2 YYEKEE (reference sequence). The CDR3 runs to 14 residues. With 0 bases removed from V and 7 bases from J, the gap between germline ends came to 14 bases. Here the CDR3 reads CASSLGGLYNEQYF. For the CDR3, the DNA is TGTGCCAGCAGCTTGGGAGGGTTATACAATGAGCAGTACTTC.

The genes are TRBV7-2 and TRBJ1-4; D is ambiguous. Trimming pared 5 bases from V and 3 bases from J, leaving 4 bases between. This CDR3 is 12 amino acids long. Germline CDR1 SGHTA, CDR2 FQGNSA. The CDR3 DNA reads TGTGCCAGCAGCGGCCCTAATGAAAAACTGTTTTTT. This encodes CASSGPNEKLFF.